This T cell receptor (beta chain) was sequenced in a study of CD8 T cells in ankylosing spondylitis. Points from the study as a whole: In the blood and synovial fluid of reactive arthritis, some motif variants had been previously reported. In ankylosing spondylitis blood, a motif of about eight highly homologous TCR beta variants appeared characteristic. Disease-linked clones displayed a CD8+ phenotype and appeared relatively rarely in peripheral blood.

TCRdb re-called the 5' RACE reads through MiXCR, storing one row per CDR3 protein. Here the sample spans around 430,000 distinct CDR3 sequences, more than 15% being singletons. In regard to this clonotype: Its target is not known.

The sample consisted of blood, either unsorted or a sorted T cell fraction (not recorded which). The sequence came from a male donor with ankylosing spondylitis.

CDR3 region: CASSLSLAEGNQPQHF. The CDR3 bases are TGTGCCAGCAGCCTAAGTCTGGCAGAGGGCAATCAGCCCCAGCATTTT. This rearrangement joins TRBV4-2 to TRBJ1-5; D call uncertain. The CDR3 runs to 16 residues. V lost 4 bases to trimming and J lost 2 bases, with 15 bases between them. Germline V CDR1 and CDR2: LGHNA, YNFKEQ.